This is a list of T cell receptor beta chains from one sample in a study of OX40 agonist ivuxolimab in advanced cancers. The method was immunoSEQ multiplex PCR; TCRdb's version includes in-frame clones alone and lacks a portion of them. The table includes fewer than 65,000 clones, 79% detected once. The starting material was CD4+ or CD8+ T cells sorted from blood, obtained in a trial of the OX40 agonist ivuxolimab. The receptors were sampled from an adult with an advanced solid tumor such as melanoma, head and neck, liver or kidney cancer. Each CDR3 is given with its conserved first and last residue.

CDR3: CASSIGEGGSRRYTF
J: TRBJ1-2
V: TRBV19

CDR3: CASSGQYEQFF
J: TRBJ2-1
V: TRBV7-2

CDR3: CASSGEQGLPTYEQYF
J: TRBJ2-7
V: TRBV5-6

CDR3: CASSLGGKNTGELFF
J: TRBJ2-2
V: TRBV7-2

CDR3: CASRAGGLNTEAFF
J: TRBJ1-1
V: TRBV5-6

CDR3: CASSLGTNSWEQYF
J: TRBJ2-7
V: TRBV7-2

CDR3: CASSLFQGTNQPQHF
J: TRBJ1-5
V: TRBV27

CDR3: CASSLTIFRGPDTQYF
J: TRBJ2-3
V: TRBV4-1

CDR3: CASSVEGAGNTIYF
J: TRBJ1-3
V: TRBV2

CDR3: CASSSGTSGGNEQFF
J: TRBJ2-1
V: TRBV7-8

CDR3: CASSFFRDTEAFF
J: TRBJ1-1
V: TRBV28

CDR3: CSVEFQTGSGTEAFF
J: TRBJ1-1
V: TRBV29-1

CDR3: CASRGSTYEQYF
J: TRBJ2-7
V: TRBV6-6

CDR3: CASSYGANYEQYF
J: TRBJ2-7
V: TRBV6-1

CDR3: CASSLSGTVNTEAFF
J: TRBJ1-1
V: TRBV5-4

CDR3: CASSKQGSNSPLHF
J: TRBJ1-6
V: TRBV9

CDR3: CASSPTFRDRGRGETQYF
J: TRBJ2-5
V: TRBV5-4

CDR3: CASSVGWTSSTAGELFF
J: TRBJ2-2
V: TRBV9

CDR3: CASNPGQGYGYTF
J: TRBJ1-2
V: TRBV5-1

CDR3: CASSYSGSSYNEQFF
J: TRBJ2-1
V: TRBV6-5

CDR3: CASSSETGIGELFF
J: TRBJ2-2
V: TRBV7-2

CDR3: CASSQAAGTGYEQYF
J: TRBJ2-7
V: TRBV4-3